A selection of T cell receptor beta chains follows, all from one sample in a study of blood T cell repertoires in COVID-19. Measured with immunoSEQ multiplex PCR; TCRdb has only the in-frame clones, and not every one. The table shows about 300,000 clones, with 83% occurring only once. The source material was peripheral blood. These receptors all stem from a woman aged 45-59 years with acute or convalescent COVID-19. Both conserved end residues are part of each CDR3. Each record gives: clone size, J gene, V gene, D gene, CDR3 DNA, CDR3 protein. A D gene is named only where the DNA matches it firmly. Size is stated for part of the rows, as once, few or many counts, or as a class when the clone is expanded.

abundance: -
j_gene: TRBJ2-5
v_gene: TRBV29-1
d_gene: TRBD1
CDR3nt: TGCAGCGCTGGGACAGGGCGAGAGACCCAGTACTTC
CDR3aa: CSAGTGRETQYF

abundance: -
j_gene: TRBJ2-2
v_gene: TRBV9
d_gene: TRBD2
CDR3nt: TGTGCCAGCAGTGTCACTAGCGTGATCACCGGGGAGCTGTTTTTT
CDR3aa: CASSVTSVITGELFF

abundance: -
j_gene: TRBJ2-5
v_gene: TRBV5-4
d_gene: -
CDR3nt: TGTGCCAGCAGCTTGATGGATAGCGGTCAAGAGACCCAGTACTTC
CDR3aa: CASSLMDSGQETQYF

abundance: -
j_gene: TRBJ1-6
v_gene: TRBV7-3
d_gene: -
CDR3nt: TGTGCCAGCAGCCGAAACAGGGACTCACCCCTCCACTTT
CDR3aa: CASSRNRDSPLHF

abundance: -
j_gene: TRBJ1-6
v_gene: TRBV29-1
d_gene: -
CDR3nt: TGCAGCGTTGGGCAGGGGAATTCACCCCTCCACTTT
CDR3aa: CSVGQGNSPLHF

abundance: -
j_gene: TRBJ2-3
v_gene: TRBV5-4
d_gene: -
CDR3nt: TGTGCCAGCAGCCCCGGTAGGGGGGGATGGGATACGCAGTATTTT
CDR3aa: CASSPGRGGWDTQYF

abundance: -
j_gene: TRBJ1-1
v_gene: TRBV7-9
d_gene: -
CDR3nt: TGTGCCAGCAGCTTAGACTTCACTGAAGCTTTCTTT
CDR3aa: CASSLDFTEAFF

abundance: -
j_gene: TRBJ1-5
v_gene: TRBV18
d_gene: -
CDR3nt: TGTGCCAGCTCACCTGGGGGGGACCAGCCCCAGCATTTT
CDR3aa: CASSPGGDQPQHF

abundance: -
j_gene: TRBJ1-1
v_gene: TRBV2
d_gene: TRBD1
CDR3nt: TGTGCCAGCAGGGGGACAGGGAACACTGAAGCTTTCTTT
CDR3aa: CASRGTGNTEAFF

abundance: few
j_gene: TRBJ2-7
v_gene: TRBV5-4
d_gene: -
CDR3nt: TGTGCCAGCAGCCAAGTACAGGGCTACGAGCAGTACTTC
CDR3aa: CASSQVQGYEQYF

abundance: -
j_gene: TRBJ1-4
v_gene: TRBV10-1
d_gene: TRBD1
CDR3nt: TGCGCCCACTGCCCTCGAGGGGACAGGAGGAATGAAAAACTGTTTTTT
CDR3aa: CAHCPRGDRRNEKLFF

abundance: -
j_gene: TRBJ1-2
v_gene: TRBV5-1
d_gene: -
CDR3nt: TGCGCCAGCAGCTTGCAATCTAACTATGGCTACACCTTC
CDR3aa: CASSLQSNYGYTF

abundance: once
j_gene: TRBJ2-2
v_gene: TRBV2
d_gene: TRBD2
CDR3nt: TGTGCCAGCACCTCGGGACTAGCGGGGGGCGGCACCGGGGAGCTGTTTTTT
CDR3aa: CASTSGLAGGGTGELFF

abundance: few
j_gene: TRBJ2-3
v_gene: TRBV4-2
d_gene: TRBD1
CDR3nt: TGTGCCAGCAGCCAAGGGACAGGGGGGATAGATACGCAGTATTTT
CDR3aa: CASSQGTGGIDTQYF

abundance: -
j_gene: TRBJ1-4
v_gene: TRBV2
d_gene: -
CDR3nt: TGTGCCAGCAGTGAAAACGGAGCAACTAATGAAAAACTGTTTTTT
CDR3aa: CASSENGATNEKLFF

abundance: -
j_gene: TRBJ1-2
v_gene: TRBV2
d_gene: TRBD1
CDR3nt: TGTGCCAGCAGCGAGCGTTTTACAGGGGTTCGTGGCTACACCTTC
CDR3aa: CASSERFTGVRGYTF

abundance: few
j_gene: TRBJ1-4
v_gene: TRBV2
d_gene: -
CDR3nt: TGTGCCAGCGGTGACAGTCAGGGGATCACTAATGAAAAACTGTTTTTT
CDR3aa: CASGDSQGITNEKLFF

abundance: -
j_gene: TRBJ2-1
v_gene: TRBV5-4
d_gene: -
CDR3nt: TGTGCCAGCAGCCAACAAGGGGCAGTGAATGAGCAGTTCTTC
CDR3aa: CASSQQGAVNEQFF

abundance: -
j_gene: TRBJ2-5
v_gene: TRBV10-3
d_gene: -
CDR3nt: TGTGCCATCAGTGAGTCTAGGGGTGGGGAGACCCAGTACTTC
CDR3aa: CAISESRGGETQYF

abundance: -
j_gene: TRBJ1-5
v_gene: TRBV2
d_gene: -
CDR3nt: TGTGCCAGCCGGGACTACCCGGGATATCAGCCCCAGCATTTT
CDR3aa: CASRDYPGYQPQHF

abundance: -
j_gene: TRBJ2-3
v_gene: TRBV4-1
d_gene: -
CDR3nt: TGCGCCAGCAGCCAAGCTCTGGTGGCGGGACCCCCCCAAGCGCAGTATTTT
CDR3aa: CASSQALVAGPPQAQYF

abundance: -
j_gene: TRBJ2-5
v_gene: TRBV10-3
d_gene: TRBD1
CDR3nt: TGTGCCATCAGTGAAGGAGGACAGGGTGGGGGAGAGACCCAGTACTTC
CDR3aa: CAISEGGQGGGETQYF

abundance: -
j_gene: TRBJ2-5
v_gene: TRBV3-1/TRBV3-2
d_gene: -
CDR3nt: TGTGCCAGCACCCACGATTGGGGGGGGGCGGGAGAGACCCAGTACTTC
CDR3aa: CASTHDWGGAGETQYF

abundance: -
j_gene: TRBJ2-2
v_gene: TRBV30
d_gene: -
CDR3nt: TGTGCCTGGATAGGCGGGGAATCTAACACCGGGGAGCTGTTTTTT
CDR3aa: CAWIGGESNTGELFF

abundance: -
j_gene: TRBJ1-2
v_gene: TRBV19
d_gene: -
CDR3nt: TGTGCCAGTAGTGCCACAGGGACGGTGGATGGCTACACCTTC
CDR3aa: CASSATGTVDGYTF

abundance: -
j_gene: TRBJ1-1
v_gene: TRBV6-5
d_gene: TRBD1
CDR3nt: TGTGCCAGCAGTACAACCGGGACAGTGAACACTGAAGCTTTCTTT
CDR3aa: CASSTTGTVNTEAFF

abundance: -
j_gene: TRBJ2-7
v_gene: TRBV5-4
d_gene: TRBD1
CDR3nt: TGTGCCAGCAGCGTACCAAGGGACAGAGGCGAGCAGTACTTC
CDR3aa: CASSVPRDRGEQYF

abundance: -
j_gene: TRBJ2-1
v_gene: TRBV6-2/TRBV6-3
d_gene: TRBD1
CDR3nt: TGTGCCAGCAGTTCACAGGGGGCTTCCTACAATGAGCAGTTCTTC
CDR3aa: CASSSQGASYNEQFF

abundance: -
j_gene: TRBJ1-5
v_gene: TRBV28
d_gene: -
CDR3nt: TGTGCCAGCAGTCCTAACGGGCAGGGCCGCAATCAGCCCCAGCATTTT
CDR3aa: CASSPNGQGRNQPQHF

abundance: -
j_gene: TRBJ1-1
v_gene: TRBV7-8
d_gene: -
CDR3nt: TGTGCCAGCAGCTTATCAGGGTTTGAAGCTTTCTTT
CDR3aa: CASSLSGFEAFF